Presented here are 20 T cell receptor beta chains from one specimen sequenced in a study of CXCR3-negative and CXCR3-positive naive CD8 T cells. UMI-labeled 5' RACE TRB cDNA libraries were prepared from the cells. No DNA is given; TCRdb re-called the 5' RACE reads and lists each CDR3 protein once. Across tens of thousands of distinct CDR3 sequences, the top ten clones capture 20% of the sample. Specimen: memory CD8+ T cells from blood. These receptors came from a human donor in good health. Some clones in this sample may be carry-over from other donors' samples.

The chain has TRBV7-8 and TRBJ2-1; with no DNA, the TCRdb D assignment of TRBD2 cannot be verified. Germline-derived CDR1 and CDR2 are SGHVS and FQNEAQ. The CDR3 spans 16 residues. The CDR3 here is CASSSGTSGTDNEQFF.

The chain uses TRBV7-9 and TRBJ2-3; absent DNA, TCRdb's TRBD2 call cannot be checked. The germline V gene has CDR1 SEHNR and CDR2 FQNEAQ (reference sequence). The CDR3 has 17 amino acids. CDR3: CASSFLLTGAGLAAQYF.

This sequence joins TRBV7-9 and TRBJ2-7; lacking DNA, the TRBD2 call made by TCRdb goes unchecked. The CDR3 covers 13 residues. From germline, CDR1 is SEHNR and CDR2 FQNEAQ (reference sequence). CDR3 region: CASSLASDYEQYF.

The chain uses TRBV5-1 and TRBJ1-2. The CDR3 consists of 14 residues. Per germline, CDR1 SGHRS and CDR2 YFSETQ. CDR3 in amino acids: CASSLAGINYGYTF.

This rearrangement joins TRBV29-1 to TRBJ1-2; the D call from TCRdb, TRBD1, cannot be confirmed without DNA. The CDR3 is 14 residues long. From germline, CDR1 is SQVTM and CDR2 ANQGSEA. CDR3 sequence: CSVGFGTPQYGYTF.

The chain couples TRBV29-1 to TRBJ2-1; TCRdb proposes TRBD1, but this gene call is untestable without DNA. There are 13 residues in the CDR3. Germline loops: CDR1 SQVTM, CDR2 ANQGSEA. The CDR3 spells CSVDGGAEGEQFF.

V and J are TRBV29-1 and TRBJ1-1. The CDR3 consists of 11 residues. The V gene's germline CDR1 is SQVTM and CDR2 ANQGSEA. The CDR3 sequence is CSPTLNTEAFF.

The V call is TRBV10-2, the J call TRBJ2-1. The germline V gene has CDR1 WSHSY and CDR2 SAAADI. The CDR3 totals 15 residues. CDR3 region: CASSETTDPYNEQFF.

This chain links TRBV7-6 with TRBJ1-2; with no DNA, the TCRdb D assignment of TRBD1 cannot be verified. CDR1 and CDR2 from the germline V gene are SGHVS and FNYEAQ. The CDR3 contains 14 residues. The CDR3 spells CASSLGPEDYGYTF.

The CDR3 sequence: CAILDPLQPSDEQFF. This chain connects TRBV10-3 to TRBJ2-1; the D call from TCRdb, TRBD2, cannot be confirmed without DNA. Germline V gives CDR1 ENHRY, CDR2 SYGVKD. This CDR3 has 15 amino acids.

The chain employs TRBV4-2 and TRBJ2-2; TCRdb gives TRBD1 as the D gene, but with no DNA this cannot be confirmed. The CDR3 is 15 residues long. CDR1 and CDR2 from the germline V gene are LGHNA and YNFKEQ. CDR3 sequence reads: CASSQSLLGVGELFF.

The V and J genes are TRBV3-1 and TRBJ2-7. Germline V gene data show CDR1 as LGHDT and CDR2 as YNNKEL (reference sequence). The CDR3 is made up of 15 amino acids. The chain's CDR3 is CASSQDDFSSYEQYF.

This chain joins TRBV12-3 or TRBV12-4 and TRBJ2-5. This CDR3 has 12 residues. The CDR3 loop reads CASSFSGETQYF.

The genes are TRBV7-3 and TRBJ1-1; TCRdb selects TRBD1, and the lack of DNA leaves this call unchecked. Germline values: CDR1 SGHTA, CDR2 FQGTGA. The length of the CDR3 is 15 residues. CDR3 region: CASSLMGRGETEAFF.

The gene calls are TRBV28 and TRBJ2-3; TCRdb names TRBD1, which stays unverified in the absence of DNA. Germline CDR1 is MDHEN and CDR2 is SYDVKM. The CDR3 length is 15 residues. This CDR3 reads CASSTRGSDADTQYF.

The genes are TRBV29-1 and TRBJ2-3; TCRdb proposes TRBD1, but this gene call is untestable without DNA. This CDR3 contains 11 residues. Germline lookup yields CDR1 SQVTM and CDR2 ANQGSEA. The CDR3 loop is CSGGGEYTQYF.

This chain joins TRBV20-1 and TRBJ1-2; no DNA is available, so the TRBD1 call from TCRdb remains unchecked. CDR1 and CDR2 (germline): DFQATT, SNEGSKA (reference sequence). The CDR3 loop spans 11 amino acids. The CDR3 sequence: CSADTGTGYTF.

The V gene is TRBV7-2, the J gene TRBJ2-7; lacking DNA, the TRBD2 call made by TCRdb goes unchecked. This CDR3 contains 14 residues. CDR1 and CDR2 from the germline V gene are SGHTA and FQGNSA. The CDR3 protein is CASSHASGLYEQYF.

This sequence joins TRBV7-6 and TRBJ1-2; TCRdb's assignment of TRBD1 cannot be checked, as there is no DNA. This CDR3 is 16 amino acids long. Per germline, CDR1 SGHVS and CDR2 FNYEAQ. CDR3 residues: CPSSPVAGSTNYGYTF.

The rearrangement joins TRBV3-1 to TRBJ1-2; the TCRdb call, TRBD1, lacks DNA for checking. The germline V gene encodes CDR1 LGHDT and CDR2 YNNKEL (reference sequence). CDR3 length: 17 residues. This chain's CDR3 is CASSYGQGALIPGGYTF.